This T cell receptor beta chain was profiled in a study of blood T cell repertoires in COVID-19. Study overall: Samples of COVID-19 (acute and convalescent) were obtained from the United States, Italy and Spain. In each case, the material was cDNA or gDNA derived from T cells, B-cell-depleted T cells, or PBMCs.

Germline assignment: CDR1 MGHRA and CDR2 YSYEKL. V lost 4 bases and J 8 bases, leaving 17 bases between the germline ends. This CDR3 comprises 14 residues. The Seattle patients, enrolled during active infection, were followed longitudinally. As handled by the study authors: Scientists estimated how many nucleated cells there were by amplifying reference gene primers. Sequencing used immunoSEQ multiplex PCR; TCRdb keeps in-frame clones, though not all of them. For V, J and clone size, that table is used; D and trimming come from the DNA. The sample carries 96,000 or so clones, roughly 89% recorded once.

Sequencing was performed on peripheral blood. This clonotype was sampled from a human donor with COVID-19, enrolled during active disease. The donor label of this sample is uncertain. The chain carries TRBV4-1 and TRBJ1-2; D may be TRBD1 (5 bases). The CDR3 loop is CASSPTRTSRGYTF. In nucleotides, the CDR3 is TGCGCCAGCAGCCCCACGCGGACAAGTAGGGGCTACACCTTC.